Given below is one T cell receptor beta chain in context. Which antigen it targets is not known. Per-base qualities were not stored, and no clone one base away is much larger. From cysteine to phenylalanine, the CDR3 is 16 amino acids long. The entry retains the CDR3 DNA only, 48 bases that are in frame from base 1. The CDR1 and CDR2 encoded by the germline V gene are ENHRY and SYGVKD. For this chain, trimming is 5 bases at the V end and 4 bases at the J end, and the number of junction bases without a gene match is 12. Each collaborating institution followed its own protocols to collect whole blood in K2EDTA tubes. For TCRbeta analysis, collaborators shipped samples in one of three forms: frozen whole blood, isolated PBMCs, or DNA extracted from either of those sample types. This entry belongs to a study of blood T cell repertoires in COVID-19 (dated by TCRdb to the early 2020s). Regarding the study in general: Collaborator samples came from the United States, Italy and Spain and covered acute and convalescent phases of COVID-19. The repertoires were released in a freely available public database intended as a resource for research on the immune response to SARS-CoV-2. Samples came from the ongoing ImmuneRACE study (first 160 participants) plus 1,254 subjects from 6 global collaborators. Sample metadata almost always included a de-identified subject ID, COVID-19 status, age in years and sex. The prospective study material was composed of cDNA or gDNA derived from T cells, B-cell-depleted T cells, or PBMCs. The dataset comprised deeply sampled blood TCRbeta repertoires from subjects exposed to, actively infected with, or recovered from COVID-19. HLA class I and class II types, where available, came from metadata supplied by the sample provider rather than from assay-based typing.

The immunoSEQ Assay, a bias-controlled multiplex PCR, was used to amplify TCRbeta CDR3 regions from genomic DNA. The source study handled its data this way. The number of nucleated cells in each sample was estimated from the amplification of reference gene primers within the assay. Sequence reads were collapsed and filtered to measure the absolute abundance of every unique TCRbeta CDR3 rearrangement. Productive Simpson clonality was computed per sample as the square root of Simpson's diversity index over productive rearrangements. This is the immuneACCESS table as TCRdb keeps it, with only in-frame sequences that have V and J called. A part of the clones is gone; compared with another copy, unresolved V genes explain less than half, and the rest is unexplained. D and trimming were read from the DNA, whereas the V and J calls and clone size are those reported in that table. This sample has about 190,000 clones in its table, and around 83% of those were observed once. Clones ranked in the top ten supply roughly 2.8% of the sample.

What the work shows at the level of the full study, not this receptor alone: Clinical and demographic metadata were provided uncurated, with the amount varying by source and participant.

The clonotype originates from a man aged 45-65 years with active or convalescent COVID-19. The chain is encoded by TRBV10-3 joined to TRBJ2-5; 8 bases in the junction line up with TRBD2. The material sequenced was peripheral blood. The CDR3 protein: CAISSGGLALRETQYF. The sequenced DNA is TGTGCCATCAGTAGCGGGGGCCTAGCGCTTCGAGAGACCCAGTACTTC.